This T cell receptor (beta chain) derives from a study of radiotherapy plus CTLA-4 blockade in lung cancer. Study information: Objective response rate was roughly 19%; disease control rate, about 28%.

TCRdb's copy holds only in-frame clones and misses some; the assay was immunoSEQ multiplex PCR. The sample shows more than 55,000 clones, 77% of them seen only once. Study results and limitations: Researchers report tumor-derived TCR clones expanding in blood after radiotherapy plus ipilimumab. Increased serum interferon-beta after radiation also reportedly predicted response strongly.

The V gene's germline CDR1 is MNHEY and CDR2 SMNVEV (reference sequence). The ends were cut back, 5 bases at V and 1 base at J, with 13 bases in the middle. CDR3 length equals 15 residues. This clone was seen a handful of times. Antigen: not known. Focal radiation plus CTLA-4 blockade with ipilimumab was given to patients with chemo-refractory metastatic non-small-cell lung cancer. This clonotype originated in a human donor with non-small cell lung cancer who had a partial response to radiotherapy plus ipilimumab. The chain uses TRBV27 and TRBJ2-3; D not resolved. The specimen comprised peripheral blood, sampled from a patient treated with radiotherapy plus ipilimumab. CDR3 DNA: TGTGCCAGCAGTAGAAGCCGGTTGGGCACAGATACGCAGTATTTT. It yields the protein CASSRSRLGTDTQYF.